This T cell receptor beta chain appears in the sequencing data of a study of molecular identifiers for immune sequencing clone quantification. This clonotype was detected ten times or more. The antigen is unknown. Naive CD8 T cells were sorted as CD8+CD4-CCR7+CD45RA+. Generation of bulk TCR libraries relied on previously described methods and listed TCR primers. Each CDR3 protein is one row after TCRdb ran MiXCR on the PCR reads. The table includes roughly 630,000 distinct CDR3 sequences, about 25% detected once. Overall study results and limits: Spiked Jurkat TCR RNA equal to one cell could reportedly be picked out among approximately 980,000 naive cells. Clones carrying above 20 RNA copies accounted for over 98% of effector molecules, under 1% in naive cells.

Trimming shortened V by 4 bases and J by 6 bases, and 9 bases separated the two germline ends. Looked up from germline, CDR1 is SQVTM and CDR2 is ANQGSEA. The CDR3 length is 11 residues. This sequence joins TRBV29-1 and TRBJ1-1; possible D gene TRBD1, 6 bases. The material sequenced was naive CD8+ T cells from blood, with Jurkat cell RNA spiked in. Sample subset: FACS-sorted CD8+CD4-CCR7+CD45RA+ naive T cells. The TCR originated in a human donor in good health. Some libraries in this study had Jurkat cell RNA spiked in. CDR3 coding DNA: TGCAGCGTTGGGTCAGGGGCTGAAGCTTTCTTT. Its translation: CSVGSGAEAFF.